Listed below are T cell receptor beta chains from one sample, sequenced in a study of beta chain features in type 1 diabetes. TCRdb keeps only in-frame clones here, not all; method: immunoSEQ multiplex PCR. Among about 240,000 clones listed, around 14% were seen once. Sequenced: naive CD4+ T cells from blood. The receptors derive from a young man with type 1 diabetes. Both conserved end residues are part of each CDR3. Each record gives: J gene, V gene, CDR3 protein.

j_gene: TRBJ2-1; v_gene: TRBV19; CDR3aa: CASSGTNPYNEQFF
j_gene: TRBJ2-7; v_gene: TRBV7-6; CDR3aa: CASSRLSGGAYEQYF
j_gene: TRBJ2-6; v_gene: TRBV7-9; CDR3aa: CASSLDGGASGANVLTF
j_gene: TRBJ2-3; v_gene: TRBV6-5; CDR3aa: CASSWSLGNTDTQYF
j_gene: TRBJ2-7; v_gene: TRBV6-1; CDR3aa: CASSDTTVGGYEQYF
j_gene: TRBJ2-1; v_gene: TRBV30; CDR3aa: CAWSSDRTSGSPDEQFF
j_gene: TRBJ2-7; v_gene: TRBV6-1; CDR3aa: CASRNPGQGADEQYF
j_gene: TRBJ2-7; v_gene: TRBV9; CDR3aa: CASSPSPKGYEQYF
j_gene: TRBJ2-5; v_gene: TRBV7-2; CDR3aa: CASSYQRDVETQYF
j_gene: TRBJ2-5; v_gene: TRBV29-1; CDR3aa: CSVSREMEETQYF